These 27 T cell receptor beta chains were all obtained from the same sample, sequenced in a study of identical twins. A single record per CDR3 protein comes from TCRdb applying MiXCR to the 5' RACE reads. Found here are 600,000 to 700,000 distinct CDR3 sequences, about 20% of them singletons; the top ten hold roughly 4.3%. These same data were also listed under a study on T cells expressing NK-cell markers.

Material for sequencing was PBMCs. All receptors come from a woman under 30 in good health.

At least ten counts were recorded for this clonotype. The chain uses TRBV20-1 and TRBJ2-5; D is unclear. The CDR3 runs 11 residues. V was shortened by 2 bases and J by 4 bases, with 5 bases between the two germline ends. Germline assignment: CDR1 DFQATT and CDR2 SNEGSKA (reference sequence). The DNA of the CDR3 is TGCAGTGCTAGACATCGAGAGACCCAGTACTTC. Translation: CSARHRETQYF.

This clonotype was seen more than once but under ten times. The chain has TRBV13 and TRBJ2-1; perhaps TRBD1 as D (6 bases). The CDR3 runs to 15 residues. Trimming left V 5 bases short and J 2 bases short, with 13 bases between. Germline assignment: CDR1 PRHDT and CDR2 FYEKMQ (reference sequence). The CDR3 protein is CASSQRQGTYNEQFF. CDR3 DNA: TGTGCCAGCAGCCAGAGGCAGGGGACCTACAATGAGCAGTTCTTC.

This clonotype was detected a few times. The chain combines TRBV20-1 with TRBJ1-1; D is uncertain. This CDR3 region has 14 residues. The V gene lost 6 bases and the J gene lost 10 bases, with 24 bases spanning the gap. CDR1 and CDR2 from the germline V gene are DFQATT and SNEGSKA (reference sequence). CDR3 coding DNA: TGCAGTGCCCAACGAGGCACGACCGGTACTACAGCTTTCTTT. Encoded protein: CSAQRGTTGTTAFF.

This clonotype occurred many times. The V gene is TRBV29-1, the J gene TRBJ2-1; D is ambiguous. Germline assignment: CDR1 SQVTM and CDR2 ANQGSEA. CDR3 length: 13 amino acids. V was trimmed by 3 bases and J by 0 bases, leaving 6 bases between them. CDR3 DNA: TGCAGCGTTGAGGCGGCCTCCTACAATGAGCAGTTCTTC. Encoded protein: CSVEAASYNEQFF.

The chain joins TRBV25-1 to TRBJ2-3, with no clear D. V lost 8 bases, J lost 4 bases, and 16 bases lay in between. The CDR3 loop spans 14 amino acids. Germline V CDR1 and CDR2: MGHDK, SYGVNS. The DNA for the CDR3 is TGTGCCAGCCTGTCCCGTTACGTTCCAGATACGCAGTATTTT. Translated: CASLSRYVPDTQYF. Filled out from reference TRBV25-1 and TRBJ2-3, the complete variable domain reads EADIYQTPRYLVIGTGKKITLECSQTMGHDKMYWYQQDPGMELHLIHYSYGVNSTEKGDLSSESTVSRIRTEHFPLTLESARPSHTSQYLCASLSRYVPDTQYFGPGTRLTVL.

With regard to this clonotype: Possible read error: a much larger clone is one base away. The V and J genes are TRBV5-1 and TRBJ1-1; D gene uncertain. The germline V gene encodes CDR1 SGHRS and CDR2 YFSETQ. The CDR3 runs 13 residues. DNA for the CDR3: TGCGCCAGCAGCTTGGGGGCCTACACTGGAGCTTTCTTT. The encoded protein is CASSLGAYTGAFF.

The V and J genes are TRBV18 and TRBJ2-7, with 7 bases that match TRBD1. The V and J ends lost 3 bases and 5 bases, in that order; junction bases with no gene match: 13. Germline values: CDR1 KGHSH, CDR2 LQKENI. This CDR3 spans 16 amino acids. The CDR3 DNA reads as TGTGCCAGCTCACCCGAGAACAGGGGCCCGCCCAACGAGCAGTACTTC. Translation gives CASSPENRGPPNEQYF.

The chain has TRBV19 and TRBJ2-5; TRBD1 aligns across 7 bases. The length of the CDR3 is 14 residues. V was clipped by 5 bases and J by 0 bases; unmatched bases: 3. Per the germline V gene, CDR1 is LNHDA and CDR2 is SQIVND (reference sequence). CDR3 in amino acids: CASSWTGNQETQYF. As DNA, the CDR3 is TGTGCCAGTAGTTGGACAGGAAACCAAGAGACCCAGTACTTC.

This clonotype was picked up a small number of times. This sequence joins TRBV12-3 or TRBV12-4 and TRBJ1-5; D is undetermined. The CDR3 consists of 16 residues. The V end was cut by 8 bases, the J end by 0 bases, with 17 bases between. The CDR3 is CASSPPLGVSNQPQHF. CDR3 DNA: TGTGCCAGCTCCCCTCCCCTCGGGGTTAGCAATCAGCCCCAGCATTTT.

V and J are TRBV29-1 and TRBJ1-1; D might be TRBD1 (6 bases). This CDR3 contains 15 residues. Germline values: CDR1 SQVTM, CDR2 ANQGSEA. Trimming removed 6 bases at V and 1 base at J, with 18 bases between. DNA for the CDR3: TGCAGCGTGATACAGGGATATCCCAAGAACACTGAAGCTTTCTTT. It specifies CSVIQGYPKNTEAFF.

In DNA, the CDR3 is TGTGCCAGCAGTCTCAACCGGGGCAATCAGCCCCAGCATTTT. Translating gives CASSLNRGNQPQHF. The chain joins TRBV12-3 or TRBV12-4 to TRBJ1-5; D ambiguous. The CDR3 has 14 residues. V was shortened by 5 bases and J by 2 bases, with 10 bases between the two germline ends.

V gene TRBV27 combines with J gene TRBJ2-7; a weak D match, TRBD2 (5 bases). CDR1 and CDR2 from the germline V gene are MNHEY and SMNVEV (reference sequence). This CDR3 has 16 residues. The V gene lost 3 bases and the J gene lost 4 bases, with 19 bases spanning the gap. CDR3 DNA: TGTGCCAGCAGTTTCTCCTCAGGAGGACGACATTACGAGCAGTACTTC. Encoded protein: CASSFSSGGRHYEQYF.

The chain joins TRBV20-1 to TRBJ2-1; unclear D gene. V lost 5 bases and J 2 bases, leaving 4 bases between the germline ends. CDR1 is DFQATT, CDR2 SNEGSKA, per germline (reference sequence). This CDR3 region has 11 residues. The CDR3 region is CSAGPYNEQFF. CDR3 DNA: TGCAGTGCTGGACCCTACAATGAGCAGTTCTTC.

In DNA, the CDR3 is TGTGCCAGCAAACGTGGACTTGCAGAGACCCAGTACTTC. It is translated as CASKRGLAETQYF. J is TRBJ2-5 and V is TRBV7-6; a possible D gene is TRBD2 (5 bases). Trimming stripped 7 bases from V and 4 bases from J, with 13 bases between. The CDR3 spans 13 residues. Germline lookup yields CDR1 SGHVS and CDR2 FNYEAQ. The whole variable domain, filled in from reference TRBV7-6 and TRBJ2-5, reads GAGVSQSPRYKVTKRGQDVALRCDPISGHVSLYWYRQALGQGPEFLTYFNYEAQQDKSGLPNDRFSAERPEGSISTLTIQRTEQRDSAMYRCASKRGLAETQYFGPGTRLLVL.

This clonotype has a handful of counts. Written as DNA, the CDR3 is TGTGCCAGCAGACCGACGGGAAAGTCAGCTAACTATGGCTACACCTTC. Translating gives CASRPTGKSANYGYTF. The chain uses TRBV12-3 or TRBV12-4 and TRBJ1-2; D call uncertain. Trimming stripped 6 bases from V and 0 bases from J, with 17 bases between. The CDR3 extends over 16 amino acids.

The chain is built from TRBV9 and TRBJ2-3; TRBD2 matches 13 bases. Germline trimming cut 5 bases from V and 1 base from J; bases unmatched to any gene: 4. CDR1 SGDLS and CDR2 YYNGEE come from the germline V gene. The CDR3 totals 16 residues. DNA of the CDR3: TGTGCCAGCAGTGGACTAGCGGGAGCAGGCACAGATACGCAGTATTTT. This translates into CASSGLAGAGTDTQYF.

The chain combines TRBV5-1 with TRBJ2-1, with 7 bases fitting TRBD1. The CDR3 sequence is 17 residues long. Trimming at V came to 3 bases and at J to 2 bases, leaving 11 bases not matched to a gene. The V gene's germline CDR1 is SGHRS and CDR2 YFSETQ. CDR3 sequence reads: CASSSPQGDIAYNEQFF. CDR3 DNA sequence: TGCGCCAGCAGCTCACCCCAGGGGGACATCGCCTACAATGAGCAGTTCTTC.

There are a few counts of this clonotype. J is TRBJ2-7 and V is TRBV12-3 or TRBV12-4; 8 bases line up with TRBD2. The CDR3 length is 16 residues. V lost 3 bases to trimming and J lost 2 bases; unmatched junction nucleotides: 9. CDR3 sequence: CASSFGENSGAYEQYF. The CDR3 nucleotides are TGTGCCAGCAGTTTCGGGGAGAATAGCGGGGCCTACGAGCAGTACTTC.

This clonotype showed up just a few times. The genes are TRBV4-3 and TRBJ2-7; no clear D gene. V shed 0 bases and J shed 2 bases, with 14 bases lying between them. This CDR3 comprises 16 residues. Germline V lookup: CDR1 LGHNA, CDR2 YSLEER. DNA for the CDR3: TGCGCCAGCAGCCAAGATCTTCAACTTCGGGCCTACGAGCAGTACTTC. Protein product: CASSQDLQLRAYEQYF.

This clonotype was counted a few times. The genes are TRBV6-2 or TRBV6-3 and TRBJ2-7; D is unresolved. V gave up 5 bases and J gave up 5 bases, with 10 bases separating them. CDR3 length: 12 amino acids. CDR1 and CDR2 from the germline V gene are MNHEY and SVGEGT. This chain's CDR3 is CASSPGRNEQYF. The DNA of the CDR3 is TGTGCCAGCAGTCCAGGACGGAACGAGCAGTACTTC.

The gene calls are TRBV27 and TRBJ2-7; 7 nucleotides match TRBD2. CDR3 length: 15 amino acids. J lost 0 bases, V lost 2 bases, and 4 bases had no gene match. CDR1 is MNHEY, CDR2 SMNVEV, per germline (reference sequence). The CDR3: CASSLQGGVSYEQYF. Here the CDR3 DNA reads TGTGCCAGCAGTTTACAGGGAGGGGTCTCCTACGAGCAGTACTTC.

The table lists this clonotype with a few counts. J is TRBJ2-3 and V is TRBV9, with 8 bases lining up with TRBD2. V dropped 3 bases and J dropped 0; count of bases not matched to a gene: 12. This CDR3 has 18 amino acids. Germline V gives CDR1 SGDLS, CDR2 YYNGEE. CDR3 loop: CASSGKRGLDPSTDTQYF. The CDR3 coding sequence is TGTGCCAGCAGCGGGAAGCGGGGGCTTGACCCTAGCACAGATACGCAGTATTTT.

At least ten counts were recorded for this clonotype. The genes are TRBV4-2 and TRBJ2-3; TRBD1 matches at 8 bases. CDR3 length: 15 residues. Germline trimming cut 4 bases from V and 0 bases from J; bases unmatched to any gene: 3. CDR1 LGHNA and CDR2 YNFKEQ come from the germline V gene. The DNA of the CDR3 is TGTGCCAGCAGCCCCCGGGACAGGAGCACAGATACGCAGTATTTT. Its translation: CASSPRDRSTDTQYF.

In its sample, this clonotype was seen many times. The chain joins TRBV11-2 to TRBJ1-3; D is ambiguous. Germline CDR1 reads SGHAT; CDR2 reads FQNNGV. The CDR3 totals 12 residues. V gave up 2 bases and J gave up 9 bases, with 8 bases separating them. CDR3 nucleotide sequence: TGTGCCAGCAGCTTACCCAGAAGCACCATATATTTT. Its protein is CASSLPRSTIYF.

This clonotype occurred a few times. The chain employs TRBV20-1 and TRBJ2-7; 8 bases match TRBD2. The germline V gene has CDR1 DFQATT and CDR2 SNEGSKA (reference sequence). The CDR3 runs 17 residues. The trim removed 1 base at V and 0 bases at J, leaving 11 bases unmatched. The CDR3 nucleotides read TGCAGTGCTAGAGCTCTTGTAGCGGGAACCGCCTCCTACGAGCAGTACTTC. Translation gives CSARALVAGTASYEQYF.

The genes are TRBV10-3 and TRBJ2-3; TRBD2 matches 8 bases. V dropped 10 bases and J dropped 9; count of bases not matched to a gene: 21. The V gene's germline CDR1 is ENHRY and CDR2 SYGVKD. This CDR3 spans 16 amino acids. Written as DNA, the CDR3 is TGTGCCACGACTCGGGGTGATAGCGGGATCCACCTAACGCAGTATTTT. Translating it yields CATTRGDSGIHLTQYF.

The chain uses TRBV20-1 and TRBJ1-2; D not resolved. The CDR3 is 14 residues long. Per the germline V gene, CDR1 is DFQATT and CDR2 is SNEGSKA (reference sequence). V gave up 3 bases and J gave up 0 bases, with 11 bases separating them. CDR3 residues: CSASGTGSNYGYTF. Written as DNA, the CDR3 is TGCAGTGCTAGCGGCACCGGTTCTAACTATGGCTACACCTTC.